The T cell receptor (beta chain) under discussion was sequenced for a study of OX40 agonist ivuxolimab in advanced cancers. Germline CDR1 reads SEHNR; CDR2 reads FQNEAQ (reference sequence). V lost 5 bases, J lost 1 base, and 19 bases stayed unmatched. This CDR3 is 19 amino acids long. Sequencing used immunoSEQ multiplex PCR; TCRdb keeps in-frame clones, though not all of them. The sample has 60,000 or so clones, almost 95% seen once. The J gene is TRBJ2-5, the V gene TRBV7-9; 7 nucleotides align to TRBD1. The TCR sequence derives from an adult with an advanced solid tumor such as melanoma, head and neck, liver or kidney cancer. Sequenced here: CD4+ or CD8+ T cells sorted from blood, sampled in a trial of the OX40 agonist ivuxolimab. The CDR3 spells CASSAGRGWESSIQETQYF. In nucleotides, the CDR3 is TGTGCCAGCAGCGCAGGCAGGGGGTGGGAGTCCTCAATCCAAGAGACCCAGTACTTC.